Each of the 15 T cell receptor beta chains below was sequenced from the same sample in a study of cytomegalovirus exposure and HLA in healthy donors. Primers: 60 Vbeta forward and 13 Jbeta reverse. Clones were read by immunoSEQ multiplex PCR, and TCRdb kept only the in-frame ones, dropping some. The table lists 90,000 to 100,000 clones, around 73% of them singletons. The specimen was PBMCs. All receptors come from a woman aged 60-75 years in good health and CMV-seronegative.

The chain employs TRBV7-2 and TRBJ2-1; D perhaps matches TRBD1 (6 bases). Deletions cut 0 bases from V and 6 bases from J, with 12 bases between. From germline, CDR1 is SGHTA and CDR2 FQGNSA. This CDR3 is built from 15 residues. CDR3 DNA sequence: TGTGCCAGCAGCTTAGCTGGGGGCGTGAGCAATGAGCAGTTCTTC. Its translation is CASSLAGGVSNEQFF.

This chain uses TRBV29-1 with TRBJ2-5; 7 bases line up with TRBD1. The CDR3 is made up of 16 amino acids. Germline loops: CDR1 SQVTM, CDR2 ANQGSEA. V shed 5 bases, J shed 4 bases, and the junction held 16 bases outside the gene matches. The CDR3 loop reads CSVPFPTGEYLETQYF. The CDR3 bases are TGCAGCGTTCCCTTCCCAACAGGGGAATATCTAGAGACCCAGTACTTC.

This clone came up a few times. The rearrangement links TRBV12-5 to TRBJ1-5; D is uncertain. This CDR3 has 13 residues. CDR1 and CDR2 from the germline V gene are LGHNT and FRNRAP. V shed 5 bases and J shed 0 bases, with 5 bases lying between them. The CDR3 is CASGINSNQPQHF. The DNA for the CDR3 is TGTGCTAGTGGTATCAATAGCAATCAGCCCCAGCATTTT.

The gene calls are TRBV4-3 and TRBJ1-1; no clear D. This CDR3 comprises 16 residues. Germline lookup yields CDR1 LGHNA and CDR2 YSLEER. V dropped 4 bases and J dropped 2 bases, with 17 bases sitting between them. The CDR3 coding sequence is TGCGCCAGCAGCCCGATCCCGCTCACTCAAAACACTGAAGCTTTCTTT. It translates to CASSPIPLTQNTEAFF.

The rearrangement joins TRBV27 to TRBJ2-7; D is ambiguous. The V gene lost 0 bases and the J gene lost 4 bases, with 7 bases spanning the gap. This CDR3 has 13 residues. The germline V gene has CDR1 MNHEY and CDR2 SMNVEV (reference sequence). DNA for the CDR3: TGTGCCAGCAGTTTATCGAAGCGTTACGAGCAGTACTTC. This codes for CASSLSKRYEQYF.

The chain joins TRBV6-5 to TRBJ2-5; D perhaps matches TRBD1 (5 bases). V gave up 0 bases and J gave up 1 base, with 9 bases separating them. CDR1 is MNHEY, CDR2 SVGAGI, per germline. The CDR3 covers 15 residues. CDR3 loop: CASSYSRTTQETQYF. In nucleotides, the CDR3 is TGTGCCAGCAGTTACTCGCGGACAACCCAAGAGACCCAGTACTTC.

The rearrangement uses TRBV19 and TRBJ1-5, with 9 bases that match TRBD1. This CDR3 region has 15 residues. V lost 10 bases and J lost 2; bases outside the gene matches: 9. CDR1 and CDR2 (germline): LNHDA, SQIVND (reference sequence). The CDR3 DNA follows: TGTGCCACCACCGGGACAGGGAGGCGCAATCAGCCCCAGCATTTT. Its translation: CATTGTGRRNQPQHF.

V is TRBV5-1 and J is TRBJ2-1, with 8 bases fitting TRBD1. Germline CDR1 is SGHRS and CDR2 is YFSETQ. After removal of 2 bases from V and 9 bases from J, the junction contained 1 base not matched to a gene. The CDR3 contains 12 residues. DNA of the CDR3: TGCGCCAGCAGCTTAGACAGGGGTGAGCAGTTCTTC. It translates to CASSLDRGEQFF.

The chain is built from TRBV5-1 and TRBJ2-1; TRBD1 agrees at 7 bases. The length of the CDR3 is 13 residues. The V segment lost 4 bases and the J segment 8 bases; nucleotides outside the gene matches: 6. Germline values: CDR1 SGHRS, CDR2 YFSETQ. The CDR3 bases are TGCGCCAGCAGCAGGTCGACAGGGTATGAGCAGTTCTTC. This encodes CASSRSTGYEQFF. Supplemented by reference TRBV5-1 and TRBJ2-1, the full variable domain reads KAGVTQTPRYLIKTRGQQVTLSCSPISGHRSVSWYQQTPGQGLQFLFEYFSETQRNKGNFPGRFSGRQFSNSRSEMNVSTLELGDSALYLCASSRSTGYEQFFGPGTRLTVL.

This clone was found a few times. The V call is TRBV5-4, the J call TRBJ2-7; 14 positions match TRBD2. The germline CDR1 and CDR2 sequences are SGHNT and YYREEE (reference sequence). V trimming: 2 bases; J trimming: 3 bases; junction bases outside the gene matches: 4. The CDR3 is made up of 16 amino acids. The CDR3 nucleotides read TGTGCCAGCAGCTTCGGACTAGCGGGAGGTCTCTACGAGCAGTACTTC. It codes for CASSFGLAGGLYEQYF.

CDR3 region: CASSAGQGYQPQHF. CDR3 nucleotide sequence: TGTGCCAGCAGCGCCGGACAGGGGTATCAGCCCCAGCATTTT. The V gene is TRBV9, the J gene TRBJ1-5; 9 positions match TRBD1. Germline V gene lookup returns CDR1 SGDLS and CDR2 YYNGEE. With 3 bases clipped from V and 5 bases from J, the junction kept 3 bases outside the gene matches. The CDR3 runs to 14 residues.

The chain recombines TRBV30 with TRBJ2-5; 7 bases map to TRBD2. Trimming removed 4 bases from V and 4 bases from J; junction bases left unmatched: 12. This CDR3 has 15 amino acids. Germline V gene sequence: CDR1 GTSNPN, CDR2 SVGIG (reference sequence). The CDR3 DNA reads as TGTGCCTGGACCCCAGCGGGGATGCGGGGAGAGACCCAGTACTTC. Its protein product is CAWTPAGMRGETQYF.

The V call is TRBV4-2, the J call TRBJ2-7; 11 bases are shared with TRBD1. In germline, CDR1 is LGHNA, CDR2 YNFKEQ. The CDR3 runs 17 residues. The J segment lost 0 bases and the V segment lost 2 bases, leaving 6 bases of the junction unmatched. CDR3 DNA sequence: TGTGCCAGCAGCCAACCGGGACAGGGGGAGAGCTCCTACGAGCAGTACTTC. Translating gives CASSQPGQGESSYEQYF.

The CDR3 protein is CASILTGQHPNTEAFF. The CDR3 DNA sequence: TGTGCCAGCATTCTGACAGGTCAGCATCCGAACACTGAAGCTTTCTTT. This chain joins TRBV6-6 and TRBJ1-1; a weak D match, TRBD1 (6 bases). The CDR3 has 16 amino acids. Trimming removed 7 bases from V and 1 base from J, with 19 bases in between. Per germline, CDR1 MNHNY and CDR2 SVGAGI (reference sequence).

As DNA, the CDR3 is TGTGCCAGCAGCCCCGGGACTATTACGGGTCAGCCCCAGCATTTT. It translates to CASSPGTITGQPQHF. V and J are TRBV28 and TRBJ1-5; D is perhaps TRBD1 (5 bases). The germline V gene encodes CDR1 MDHEN and CDR2 SYDVKM. This CDR3 is 15 amino acids long. Deletions cut 6 bases from V and 6 bases from J, with 18 bases between.